These 6 T cell receptor beta chains came from one sample sequenced in a study of T cells in Graves' hyperthyroidism and ophthalmopathy. Amplification of TCR beta CDR3 regions was performed using RNA transcripts as template. Researchers ran a first-round RT-PCR on the TCR CDR3 using the HTBI primer set. TCRdb analysed the multiplex PCR reads with MiXCR anew, one entry per CDR3 protein. Of about 840,000 distinct CDR3 sequences listed, roughly 40% are singletons. The sample comprised blood. These receptors all come from a man aged 18 to 30 with Graves' hyperthyroidism.

This clonotype was observed many times. The chain combines TRBV25-1 with TRBJ1-4; 8 positions agree with TRBD1. J gave up 5 bases and V 1 base, and 12 bases lay outside the gene matches. There are 18 residues in the CDR3. CDR1 is MGHDK, CDR2 SYGVNS, per germline. As DNA, the CDR3 is TGTGCCAGCAGTGAATCTTGGCAGGGGGCGCGGCTCAATGAAAAACTGTTTTTT. It specifies CASSESWQGARLNEKLFF.

This clonotype was counted ten times or more. The rearrangement uses TRBV20-1 and TRBJ1-1; 7 nucleotides line up with TRBD1. The junction had 6 bases not matched to a gene; V was cut back by 5 bases and J by 0 bases. The germline V gene encodes CDR1 DFQATT and CDR2 SNEGSKA (reference sequence). The CDR3 length is 14 residues. The CDR3 DNA follows: TGCAGTGCTGCCCCGGGACAGATGAACACTGAAGCTTTCTTT. Translated, it gives CSAAPGQMNTEAFF.

This clonotype was detected ten times or more. This chain links TRBV15 with TRBJ2-7, with a possible D match to TRBD2 (5 bases). Germline assignment: CDR1 LNHNV and CDR2 YYDKDF (reference sequence). Trimming shortened V by 0 bases and J by 3 bases, and 12 bases separated the two germline ends. The CDR3 totals 15 residues. CDR3 DNA sequence: TGTGCCACCAGCAGAGATTATCTCAGCGGCTACGAGCAGTACTTC. This gives the protein CATSRDYLSGYEQYF.

The chain employs TRBV20-1 and TRBJ1-2, with D possibly matching TRBD1 (5 bases). Germline V CDR1 and CDR2: DFQATT, SNEGSKA (reference sequence). The CDR3 runs to 14 residues. Trimming cost V 1 base and J 4 bases, with 13 bases left between them. CDR3 region: CSARVETALYGYTF. CDR3 sequence (DNA): TGCAGTGCTAGAGTAGAGACAGCTCTCTATGGCTACACCTTC.

V usage is TRBV5-1 and J usage is TRBJ2-5; tentatively, D is TRBD1 (5 bases). V lost 2 bases, J lost 3 bases, and 14 bases lay in between. The CDR3 has 15 residues. The germline CDR1 and CDR2 sequences are SGHRS and YFSETQ. CDR3 amino acids: CASSLQVNTEETQYF. The CDR3 region has the DNA TGCGCCAGCAGCTTACAGGTGAACACTGAAGAGACCCAGTACTTC.

This clonotype was found a few times. The chain carries TRBV4-1 and TRBJ1-5; D not resolved. The CDR3 is 13 amino acids. Germline CDR1 and CDR2: MGHRA and YSYEKL. With 2 bases removed from V and 6 bases from J, the gap between germline ends came to 8 bases. CDR3 loop: CASSQWLGQPQHF. The CDR3 nucleotides read TGCGCCAGCAGCCAATGGTTGGGTCAGCCCCAGCATTTT.